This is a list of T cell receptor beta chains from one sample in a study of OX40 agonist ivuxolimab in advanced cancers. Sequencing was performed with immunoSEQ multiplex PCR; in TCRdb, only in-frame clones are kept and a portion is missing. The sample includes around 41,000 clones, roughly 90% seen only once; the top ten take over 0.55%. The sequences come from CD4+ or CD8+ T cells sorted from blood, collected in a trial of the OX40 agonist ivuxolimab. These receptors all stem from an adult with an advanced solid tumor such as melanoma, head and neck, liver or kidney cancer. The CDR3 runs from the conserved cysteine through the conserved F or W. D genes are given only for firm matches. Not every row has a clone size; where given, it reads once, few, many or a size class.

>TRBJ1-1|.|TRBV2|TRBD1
TGTGCCAGCAGCCTGGGACAGGGAAGCACTGAAGCTTTCTTT
CASSLGQGSTEAFF
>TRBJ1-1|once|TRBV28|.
TGTGCCAGCGAGGGCCCGGGGAACACTGAAGCTTTCTTT
CASEGPGNTEAFF
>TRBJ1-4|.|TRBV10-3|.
TGTGCCATCAGTGAGGGACGTTCTACGGGAAAACTGTTTTTT
CAISEGRSTGKLFF
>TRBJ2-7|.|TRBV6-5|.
TGTGCCAGCAGTTATGGGCGAAGGCAGTACTTC
CASSYGRRQYF
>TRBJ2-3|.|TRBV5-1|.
TGCGCCAGCAGCTTGGAAGGGGGAGATACGCAGTATTTT
CASSLEGGDTQYF
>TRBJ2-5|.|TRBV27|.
TGTGCCAGCAGTTTTCTGCCAGGAGGTTCGGAGGAGACCCAGTACTTC
CASSFLPGGSEETQYF
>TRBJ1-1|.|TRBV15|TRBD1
TGTGCCACCAGCAGAGTAGGACAGGGGGTTATGAACACTGAAGCTTTCTTT
CATSRVGQGVMNTEAFF
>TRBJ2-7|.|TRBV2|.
TGTGCCAGCAGCCCCTCAGGTAATTGGGCCTACGAGCAGTACTTC
CASSPSGNWAYEQYF
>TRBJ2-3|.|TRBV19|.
TGTGCCAGTACCCTCGGCAGCAGCACAGATACGCAGTATTTT
CASTLGSSTDTQYF
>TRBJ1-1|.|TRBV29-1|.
TGCAGCGTTGACACGCAAAATCTGAACACTGAAGCTTTCTTT
CSVDTQNLNTEAFF
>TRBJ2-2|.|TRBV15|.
TGTGCCACCAGCATGACTAGTGGGGGGCGACACACCGGGGAGCTGTTTTTT
CATSMTSGGRHTGELFF
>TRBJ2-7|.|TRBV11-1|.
TGTGCCAGCAGCCAGAACTCTGGAGGGATGTACGAGCAGTACTTC
CASSQNSGGMYEQYF
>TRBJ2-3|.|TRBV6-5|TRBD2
TGTGCCAGCAGCTTCGGGGGGGCCGGGTTAGGTACGCAGTATTTT
CASSFGGAGLGTQYF
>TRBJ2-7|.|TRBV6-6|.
TGTGCCAGCATCCGGGGGCCTCTCTCCTACGAGCAGTACTTC
CASIRGPLSYEQYF
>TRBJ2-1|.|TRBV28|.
TGTGCCAGCAGCCGTTGGTTGCAGTTCTTC
CASSRWLQFF
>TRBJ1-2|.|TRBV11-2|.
TGTGCCAGCCGGCGGGCAGGGCTACACTATGGCTACACCTTC
CASRRAGLHYGYTF
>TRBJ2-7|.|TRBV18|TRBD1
TGTGCCAGCTCCCTCACCCCCGGGACAGGACCTTCCGAGCAGTACTTC
CASSLTPGTGPSEQYF
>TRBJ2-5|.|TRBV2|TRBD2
TGTGCCAGCACCCTACTAGCGGGGGTAGGGGAGACCCAGTACTTC
CASTLLAGVGETQYF
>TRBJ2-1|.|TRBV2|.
TGTGCCAGCAGTGAGGACCGACTCAATGAGCAGTTCTTC
CASSEDRLNEQFF
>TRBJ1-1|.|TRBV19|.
TGTGCCAGTAGGACACAGTGGGCTGAAGCTTTCTTT
CASRTQWAEAFF
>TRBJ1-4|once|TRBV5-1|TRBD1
TGCGCCAGCAGCTCCACAGGGGGGATAAATGAAAAACTGTTTTTT
CASSSTGGINEKLFF
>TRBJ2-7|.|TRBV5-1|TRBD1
TGCGCCAGCAGCTCGGACAGGACCTACGAGCAGTACTTC
CASSSDRTYEQYF
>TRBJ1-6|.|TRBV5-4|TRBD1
TGTGCCAGCAGCTTAGGGGCAGGGGGGTCGAATTCACCCCTCCACTTT
CASSLGAGGSNSPLHF
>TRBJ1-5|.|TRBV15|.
TGTGCCACCAGCGCAGGGAACGGGCCCCAGCATTTT
CATSAGNGPQHF
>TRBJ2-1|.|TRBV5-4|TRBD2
TGTGCCAGCAGCTTGGGAGTAGCGGGGCACAATGAGCAGTTCTTC
CASSLGVAGHNEQFF
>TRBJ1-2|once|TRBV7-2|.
TGTGCCAGCAGCTTAAGCAGTGGCGGGGTAAACTATGGCTACACCTTC
CASSLSSGGVNYGYTF